This TCR beta chain came from a study of cytomegalovirus exposure and HLA in healthy donors. The overall study: Within an early data release were around 80 million unique TCRs drawn from HLA-typed donors.

General observations from the study: The productive fraction for most TCR beta V segments was about 87% or about 30% in an earlier analysis.

This clone came up a few times. Its antigen remains unidentified. The PCR used 60 Vbeta and 13 Jbeta primers. Assay used: immunoSEQ multiplex PCR; TCRdb lists only in-frame clones, some missing. The table includes about 95,000 clones, roughly four fifths detected once. Each donor's status was that of a healthy bone marrow donor. Each donor was nominally healthy when sampled (though unrecorded immune exposures were likely). Deletions cut 4 bases from V and 2 bases from J, with 12 bases between. The CDR3 has 14 residues. Per germline, CDR1 SGHRS and CDR2 YFSETQ. Sequencing used PBMCs. The genes are TRBV5-1 and TRBJ1-1, with a possible D match to TRBD1 (6 bases). This TCR derives from a man aged 25-45 years in good health and CMV-seropositive. The CDR3 is CASSPWDINTEAFF. The CDR3 DNA reads TGCGCCAGCAGCCCTTGGGACATCAACACTGAAGCTTTCTTT.